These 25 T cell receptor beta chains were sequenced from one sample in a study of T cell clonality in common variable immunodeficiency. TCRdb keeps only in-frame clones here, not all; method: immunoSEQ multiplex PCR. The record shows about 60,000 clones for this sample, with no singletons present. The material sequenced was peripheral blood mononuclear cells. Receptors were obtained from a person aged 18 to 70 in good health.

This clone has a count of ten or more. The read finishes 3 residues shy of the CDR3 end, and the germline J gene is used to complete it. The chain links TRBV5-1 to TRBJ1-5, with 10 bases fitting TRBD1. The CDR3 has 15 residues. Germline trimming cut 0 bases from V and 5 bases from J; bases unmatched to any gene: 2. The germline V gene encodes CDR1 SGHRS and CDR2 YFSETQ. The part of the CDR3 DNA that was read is TGCGCCAGCAGCTTGGGGGGGACAGGGGATCAGCCC. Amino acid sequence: CASSLGGTGDQP. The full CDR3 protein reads CASSLGGTGDQPQHF.

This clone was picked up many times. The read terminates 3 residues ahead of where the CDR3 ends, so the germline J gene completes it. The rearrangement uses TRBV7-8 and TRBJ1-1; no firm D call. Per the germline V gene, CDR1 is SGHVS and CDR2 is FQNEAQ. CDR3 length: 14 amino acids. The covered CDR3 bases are TGTGCCAGCAGCTTATCGGGTGCGGGCCTGTCG. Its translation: CASSLSGAGLS. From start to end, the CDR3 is CASSLSGAGLSAFF.

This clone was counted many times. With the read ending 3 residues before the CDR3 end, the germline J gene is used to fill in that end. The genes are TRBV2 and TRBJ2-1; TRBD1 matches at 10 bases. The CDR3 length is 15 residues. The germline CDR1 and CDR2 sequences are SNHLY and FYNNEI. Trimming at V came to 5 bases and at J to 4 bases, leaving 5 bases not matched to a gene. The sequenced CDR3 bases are TGTGCCAGCAGTCTTAGGGGACAGGGGTACAATGAG. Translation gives CASSLRGQGYNE. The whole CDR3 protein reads CASSLRGQGYNEQFF.

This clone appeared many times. CDR3 bases read: TGCGCCAGCAGCTTGGGGCAGGGTATCAGGGAAAAA. This codes for CASSLGQGIREK. The whole CDR3 protein reads CASSLGQGIREKLFF. The rearrangement joins TRBV5-1 to TRBJ1-4, with D perhaps TRBD1 (5 bases). The read gets to within 3 residues of the CDR3 end, and the germline J gene fills in the rest. The CDR3 is 15 residues long. The V gene's germline CDR1 is SGHRS and CDR2 YFSETQ. V lost 0 bases and J lost 8, with 14 bases in between.

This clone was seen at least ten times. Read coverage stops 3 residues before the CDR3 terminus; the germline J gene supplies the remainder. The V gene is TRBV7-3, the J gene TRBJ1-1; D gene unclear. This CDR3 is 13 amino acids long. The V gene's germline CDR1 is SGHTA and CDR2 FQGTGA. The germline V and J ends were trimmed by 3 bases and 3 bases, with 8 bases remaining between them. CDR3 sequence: CASSLSHYTEAFF. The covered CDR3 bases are TGTGCCAGCAGCTTGAGTCACTACACTGAA.

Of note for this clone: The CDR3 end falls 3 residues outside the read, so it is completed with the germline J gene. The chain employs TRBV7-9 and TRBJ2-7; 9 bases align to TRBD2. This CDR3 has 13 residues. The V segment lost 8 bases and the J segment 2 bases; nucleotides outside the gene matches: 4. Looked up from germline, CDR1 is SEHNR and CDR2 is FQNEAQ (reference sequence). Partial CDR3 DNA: TGTGCCAGCGGGACTAGCTTCGCCTACGAG. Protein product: CASGTSFAYE. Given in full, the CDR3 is CASGTSFAYEQYF. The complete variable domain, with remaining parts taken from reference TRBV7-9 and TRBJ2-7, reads DTGVSQNPRHKITKRGQNVTFRCDPISEHNRLYWYRQTLGQGPEFLTYFQNEAQLEKSRLLSDRFSAERPKGSFSTLEIQRTEQGDSAMYLCASGTSFAYEQYFGPGTRLTVT.

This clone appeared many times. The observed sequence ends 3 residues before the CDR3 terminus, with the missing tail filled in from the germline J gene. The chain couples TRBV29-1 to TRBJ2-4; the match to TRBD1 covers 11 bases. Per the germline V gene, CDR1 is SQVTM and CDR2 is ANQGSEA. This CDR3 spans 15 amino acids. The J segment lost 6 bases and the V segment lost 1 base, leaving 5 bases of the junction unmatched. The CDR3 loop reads CSVEGTGGAGNIQYF. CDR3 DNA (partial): TGCAGCGTTGAAGGGACAGGGGGCGCGGGAAACATT.

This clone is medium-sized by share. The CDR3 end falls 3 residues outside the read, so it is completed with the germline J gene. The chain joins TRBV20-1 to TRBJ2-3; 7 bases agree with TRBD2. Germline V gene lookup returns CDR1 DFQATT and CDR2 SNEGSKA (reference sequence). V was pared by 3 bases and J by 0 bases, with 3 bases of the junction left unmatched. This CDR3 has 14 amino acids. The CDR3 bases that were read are TGCAGTGCTAGGTATAGCGGGAGCACAGATACG. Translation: CSARYSGSTDT. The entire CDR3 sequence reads CSARYSGSTDTQYF.

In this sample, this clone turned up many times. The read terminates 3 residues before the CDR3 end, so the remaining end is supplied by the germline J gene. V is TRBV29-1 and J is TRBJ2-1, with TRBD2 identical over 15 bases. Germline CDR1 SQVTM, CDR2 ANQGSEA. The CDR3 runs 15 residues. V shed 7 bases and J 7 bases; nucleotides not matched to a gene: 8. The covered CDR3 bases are TGCAGCGCCTTGAGGGGGACTAGCGGGAGGAATGAG. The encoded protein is CSALRGTSGRNE. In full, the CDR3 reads CSALRGTSGRNEQFF.

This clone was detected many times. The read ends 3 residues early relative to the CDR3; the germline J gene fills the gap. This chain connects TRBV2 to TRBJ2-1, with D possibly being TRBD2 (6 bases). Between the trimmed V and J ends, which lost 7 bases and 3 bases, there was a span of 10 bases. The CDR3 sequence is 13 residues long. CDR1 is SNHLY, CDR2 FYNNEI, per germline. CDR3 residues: CASMLAIYNEQFF. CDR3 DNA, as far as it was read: TGTGCCAGCATGCTAGCGATCTACAATGAG. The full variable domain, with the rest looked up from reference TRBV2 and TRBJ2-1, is EPEVTQTPSHQVTQMGQEVILRCVPISNHLYFYWYRQILGQKVEFLVSFYNNEISEKSEIFDDQFSVERPDGSNFTLKIRSTKLEDSAMYFCASMLAIYNEQFFGPGTRLTVL.

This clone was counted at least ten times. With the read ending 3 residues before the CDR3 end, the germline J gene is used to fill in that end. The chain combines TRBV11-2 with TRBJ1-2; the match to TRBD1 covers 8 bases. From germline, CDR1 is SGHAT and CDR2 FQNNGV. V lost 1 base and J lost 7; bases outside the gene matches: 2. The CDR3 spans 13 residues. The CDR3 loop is CASSLGTGSGYTF. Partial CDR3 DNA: TGTGCCAGCAGCTTAGGGACAGGGAGTGGC.

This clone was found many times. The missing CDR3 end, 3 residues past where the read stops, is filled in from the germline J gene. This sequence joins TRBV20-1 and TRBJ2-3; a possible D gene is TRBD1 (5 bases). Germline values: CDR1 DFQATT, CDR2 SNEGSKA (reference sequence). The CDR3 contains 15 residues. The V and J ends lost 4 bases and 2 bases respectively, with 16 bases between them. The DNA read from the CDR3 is TGCAGTGCTATTCGTCAACAGGCCCTCACAGATACG. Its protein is CSAIRQQALTDT. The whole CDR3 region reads CSAIRQQALTDTQYF.

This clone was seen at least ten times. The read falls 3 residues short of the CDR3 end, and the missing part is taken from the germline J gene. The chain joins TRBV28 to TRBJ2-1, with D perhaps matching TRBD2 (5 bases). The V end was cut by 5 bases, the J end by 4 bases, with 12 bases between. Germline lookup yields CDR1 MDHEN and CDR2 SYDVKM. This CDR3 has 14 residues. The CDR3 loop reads CASSPPSGYNEQFF. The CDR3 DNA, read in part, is TGTGCCAGCAGTCCCCCGAGCGGATACAATGAG.

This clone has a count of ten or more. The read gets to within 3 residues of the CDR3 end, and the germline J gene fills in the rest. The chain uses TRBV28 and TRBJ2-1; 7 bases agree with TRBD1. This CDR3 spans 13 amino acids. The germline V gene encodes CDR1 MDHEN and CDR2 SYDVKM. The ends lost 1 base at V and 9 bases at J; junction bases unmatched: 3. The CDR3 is CASSLSQGREQFF. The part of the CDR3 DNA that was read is TGTGCCAGCAGTTTATCACAGGGGCGTGAG.

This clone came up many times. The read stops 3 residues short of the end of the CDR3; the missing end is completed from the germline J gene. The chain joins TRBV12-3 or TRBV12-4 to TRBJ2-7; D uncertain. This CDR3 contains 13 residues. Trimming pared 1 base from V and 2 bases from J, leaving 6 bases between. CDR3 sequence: CASSLGHTYEQYF. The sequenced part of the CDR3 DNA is TGTGCCAGCAGTTTAGGACATACCTACGAG.

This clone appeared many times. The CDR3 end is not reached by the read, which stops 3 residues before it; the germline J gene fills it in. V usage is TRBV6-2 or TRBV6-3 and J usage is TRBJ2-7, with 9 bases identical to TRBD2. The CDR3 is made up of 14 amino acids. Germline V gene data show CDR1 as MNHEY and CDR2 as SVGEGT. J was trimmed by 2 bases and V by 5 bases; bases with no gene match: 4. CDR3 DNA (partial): TGTGCCAGCAGTCCGACTAGCGGCACCTACGAG. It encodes CASSPTSGTYE. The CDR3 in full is CASSPTSGTYEQYF.

The chain's CDR3 is CASSLNRPMNTEAFF. The CDR3 bases that were read are TGTGCCAGCAGCTTAAACAGGCCCATGAACACTGAA. This chain connects TRBV13 to TRBJ1-1, with D maybe TRBD1 (5 bases). The missing CDR3 end, 3 residues past where the read stops, is filled in from the germline J gene. The CDR3 has 15 amino acids. From germline, CDR1 is PRHDT and CDR2 FYEKMQ (reference sequence). Trimming left V 2 bases short and J 0 bases short, with 10 bases between.

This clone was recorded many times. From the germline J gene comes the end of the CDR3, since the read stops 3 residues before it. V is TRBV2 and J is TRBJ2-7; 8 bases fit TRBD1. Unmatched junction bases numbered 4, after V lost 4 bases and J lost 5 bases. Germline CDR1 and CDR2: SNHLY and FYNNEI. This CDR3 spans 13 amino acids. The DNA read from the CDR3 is TGTGCCAGCAGTGGGACAGGGTTCAACGAG. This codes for CASSGTGFNE. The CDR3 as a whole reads CASSGTGFNEQYF.

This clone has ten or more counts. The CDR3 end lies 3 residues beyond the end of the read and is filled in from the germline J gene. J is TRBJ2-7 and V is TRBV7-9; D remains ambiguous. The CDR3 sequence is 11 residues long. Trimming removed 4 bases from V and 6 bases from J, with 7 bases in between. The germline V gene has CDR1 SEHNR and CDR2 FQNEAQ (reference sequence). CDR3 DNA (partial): TGTGCCAGCAGCTCCCCCGGCGAG. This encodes CASSSPGE. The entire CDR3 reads CASSSPGEQYF.

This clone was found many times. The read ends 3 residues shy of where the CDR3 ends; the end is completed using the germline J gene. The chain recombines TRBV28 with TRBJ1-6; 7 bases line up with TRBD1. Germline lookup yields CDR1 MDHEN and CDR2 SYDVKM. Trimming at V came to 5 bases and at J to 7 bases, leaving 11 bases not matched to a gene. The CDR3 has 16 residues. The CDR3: CASSAQGNPINSPLHF. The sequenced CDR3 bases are TGTGCCAGCAGTGCACAGGGGAATCCCATCAATTCACCC.

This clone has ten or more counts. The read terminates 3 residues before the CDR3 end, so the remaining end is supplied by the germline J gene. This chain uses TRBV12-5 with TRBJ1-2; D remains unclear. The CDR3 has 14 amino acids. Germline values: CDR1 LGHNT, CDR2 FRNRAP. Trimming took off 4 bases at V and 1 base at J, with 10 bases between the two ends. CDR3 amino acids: CASGSPPFNYGYTF. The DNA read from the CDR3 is TGTGCTAGTGGTTCCCCTCCTTTTAACTATGGC.

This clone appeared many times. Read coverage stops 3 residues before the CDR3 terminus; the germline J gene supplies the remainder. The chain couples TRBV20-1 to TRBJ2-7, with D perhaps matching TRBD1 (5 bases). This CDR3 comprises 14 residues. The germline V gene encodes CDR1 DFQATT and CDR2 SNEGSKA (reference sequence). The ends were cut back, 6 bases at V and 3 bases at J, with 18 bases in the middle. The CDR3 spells CSATGGYRSYEQYF. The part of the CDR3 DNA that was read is TGCAGTGCCACGGGTGGTTACAGGAGCTACGAG.

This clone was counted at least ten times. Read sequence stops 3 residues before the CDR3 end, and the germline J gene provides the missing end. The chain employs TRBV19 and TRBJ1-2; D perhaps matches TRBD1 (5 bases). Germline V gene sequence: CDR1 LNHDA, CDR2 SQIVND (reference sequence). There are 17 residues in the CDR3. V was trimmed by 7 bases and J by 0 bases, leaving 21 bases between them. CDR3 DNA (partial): TGTGCCAGTAAGAGTCGCGCAGGGAGCCCTGCTAACTATGGC. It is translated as CASKSRAGSPANYG. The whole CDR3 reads CASKSRAGSPANYGYTF.

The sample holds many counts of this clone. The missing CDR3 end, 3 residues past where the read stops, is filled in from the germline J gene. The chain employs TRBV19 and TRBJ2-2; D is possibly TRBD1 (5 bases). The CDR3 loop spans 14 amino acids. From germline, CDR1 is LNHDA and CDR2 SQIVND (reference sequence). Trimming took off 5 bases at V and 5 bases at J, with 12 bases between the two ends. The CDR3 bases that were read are TGTGCCAGTAGTGCAGGGCGCCAAACCGGGGAG. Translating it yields CASSAGRQTGE. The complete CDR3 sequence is CASSAGRQTGELFF. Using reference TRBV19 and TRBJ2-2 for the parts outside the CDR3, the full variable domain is DGGITQSPKYLFRKEGQNVTLSCEQNLNHDAMYWYRQDPGQGLRLIYYSQIVNDFQKGDIAEGYSVSREKKESFPLTVTSAQKNPTAFYLCASSAGRQTGELFFGEGSRLTVL.

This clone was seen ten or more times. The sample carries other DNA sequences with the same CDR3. This CDR3 is CASSLAPDTQETQYF. The sequenced CDR3 bases are TGTGCCAGCAGCTTAGCGCCGGACACACAAGAGACC. This chain links TRBV7-9 with TRBJ2-5; D possibly corresponds to TRBD1 (5 bases). The sequence runs out 3 residues before the end of the CDR3; the remainder is reconstructed from the germline J gene. Trimming pared 0 bases from V and 2 bases from J, leaving 10 bases between. The length of the CDR3 is 15 residues. From germline, CDR1 is SEHNR and CDR2 FQNEAQ (reference sequence).